The 14 T cell receptor beta chains presented below share a single source sample, sequenced in a study of blood T cell repertoires in COVID-19 (dated by TCRdb to the early 2020s). The library came from the immunoSEQ multiplex PCR assay. TCRdb re-hosts the immuneACCESS table, in-frame sequences only. Its copies lack some clones; in the studies checked, an unresolved V gene accounts for under half of them, and the cause for the rest is not known. Recorded for this sample are roughly 120,000 clones; around nine tenths of them occurred a single time. The ten top clones hold about 0.9% of the sample. Material for sequencing was peripheral blood. These receptors came from a woman between 45 and 65 years old with active or convalescent COVID-19.

The chain uses TRBV13 and TRBJ2-7; TRBD2 might be the D (6 bases). With 5 bases removed from V and 0 bases from J, the gap between germline ends came to 14 bases. CDR3 size: 15 residues. Germline CDR1 PRHDT, CDR2 FYEKMQ (reference sequence). The CDR3 here is CASSIAAGYSYEQYF. The CDR3, as DNA: TGTGCCAGCAGCATTGCAGCGGGCTACTCCTACGAGCAGTACTTC. The full variable domain, rest sourced from reference TRBV13 and TRBJ2-7, is AAGVIQSPRHLIKEKRETATLKCYPIPRHDTVYWYQQGPGQDPQFLISFYEKMQSDKGSIPDRFSAQQFSDYHSELNMSSLELGDSALYFCASSIAAGYSYEQYFGPGTRLTVT.

The chain has TRBV7-8 and TRBJ1-5; TRBD1 matches 8 bases. CDR3 length: 16 amino acids. J lost 1 base, V lost 3 bases, and 5 bases had no gene match. The germline gives CDR1 SGHVS, CDR2 FQNEAQ. The CDR3 sequence: CASSLARGLSNQPQHF. In nucleotides, the CDR3 is TGTGCCAGCAGCTTGGCCAGGGGGCTGAGCAATCAGCCCCAGCATTTT. The variable domain in full, with the rest retrieved from reference TRBV7-8 and TRBJ1-5, is GAGVSQSPRYKVAKRGQDVALRCDPISGHVSLFWYQQALGQGPEFLTYFQNEAQLDKSGLPSDRFFAERPEGSVSTLKIQRTQQEDSAVYLCASSLARGLSNQPQHFGDGTRLSIL.

The chain joins TRBV28 to TRBJ2-1; 14 nucleotides agree with TRBD2. The CDR3 consists of 15 residues. Germline CDR1 reads MDHEN; CDR2 reads SYDVKM. V shed 4 bases and J 9 bases; nucleotides not matched to a gene: 5. This CDR3 is CASSSRLAGGGEQFF. CDR3 DNA sequence: TGTGCCAGCAGTTCAAGACTAGCGGGAGGGGGTGAGCAGTTCTTC.

The V gene is TRBV25-1, the J gene TRBJ2-7; 12 bases match TRBD2. The germline V gene encodes CDR1 MGHDK and CDR2 SYGVNS. CDR3 length: 15 amino acids. V lost 4 bases to trimming and J lost 6 bases; unmatched junction nucleotides: 7. The DNA for the CDR3 is TGTGCCAGCAGTGGGCCTAGCGGGAGGGCCTCCGAGCAGTACTTC. This gives the protein CASSGPSGRASEQYF.

The CDR3 nucleotides are TGTGCCAGCAGTTACGTTGGGGGGGACGAGTTCTTC. It specifies CASSYVGGDEFF. This chain uses TRBV6-5 with TRBJ2-1; TRBD2 matches 7 bases. The junction had 6 bases not matched to a gene; V was cut back by 2 bases and J by 14 bases. CDR1 is MNHEY and CDR2 is SVGAGI in the germline V gene. The length of the CDR3 is 12 residues.

The chain uses TRBV19 and TRBJ2-3; TRBD1 matches 10 bases. V was clipped by 8 bases and J by 1 base; unmatched bases: 3. Germline V gene data show CDR1 as LNHDA and CDR2 as SQIVND (reference sequence). The CDR3 length is 14 residues. The CDR3 is CASAGTGGTDTQYF. CDR3 nucleotides: TGTGCCAGTGCCGGGACAGGGGGCACAGATACGCAGTATTTT.

J is TRBJ1-2 and V is TRBV5-4; D call uncertain. Germline V gene data show CDR1 as SGHNT and CDR2 as YYREEE (reference sequence). The CDR3 covers 15 residues. V was clipped by 1 base and J by 0 bases, with 10 bases between them. CDR3: CASSLKGEANYGYTF. The CDR3 region has the DNA TGTGCCAGCAGCTTGAAAGGAGAAGCTAACTATGGCTACACCTTC.

The J gene is TRBJ2-7, the V gene TRBV9; D might be TRBD1 (6 bases). The CDR3 runs to 14 residues. The V end was cut by 4 bases, the J end by 3 bases, with 14 bases between. Germline assignment: CDR1 SGDLS and CDR2 YYNGEE. CDR3 bases: TGTGCCAGCAGCCTCCGGGACATAAACTACGAGCAGTACTTC. Its translation: CASSLRDINYEQYF.

The V and J genes are TRBV5-4 and TRBJ2-7, with D hard to call. Per germline, CDR1 SGHNT and CDR2 YYREEE (reference sequence). The CDR3 length is 14 residues. The V end was cut by 4 bases, the J end by 4 bases, with 15 bases between. CDR3 sequence (DNA): TGTGCCAGCAGCCCGACATCTACAGAGTACGAGCAGTACTTC. This translates into CASSPTSTEYEQYF.

The V gene is TRBV9, the J gene TRBJ2-3; 9 nucleotides line up with TRBD2. This CDR3 has 16 residues. Germline CDR1 is SGDLS and CDR2 is YYNGEE. V gave up 1 base and J gave up 1 base; unmatched junction bases: 4. CDR3 bases: TGTGCCAGCAGCGTACTGCGGGAGGGCCGCACAGATACGCAGTATTTT. Its protein product is CASSVLREGRTDTQYF.

The chain employs TRBV21-1 and TRBJ2-4; TRBD1 is the table's D call, not checked against the DNA. TRBV21-1 represents a pseudogene. The CDR3 extends over 14 amino acids. The DNA for the CDR3 is TGTGCCAGCAGCAAACAGGGGGCCAAAAACATTCAGTACTTC. It is translated as CASSKQGAKNIQYF.

This clone was counted once. The V gene is TRBV6-2 or TRBV6-3, the J gene TRBJ2-2; 14 positions agree with TRBD2. V shed 5 bases, J shed 6 bases, and the junction held 11 bases outside the gene matches. The CDR3 is 18 amino acids. Germline values: CDR1 MNHEY, CDR2 SVGEGT. The CDR3 bases are TGTGCCAGCAGTCCCTTGGGACTAGCGGGAGTACGGCCCGGGGAGCTGTTTTTT. It is translated as CASSPLGLAGVRPGELFF.

This clone was seen only a few times. The gene calls are TRBV3-1 (or the pseudogene TRBV3-2) and TRBJ2-7; D gene uncertain. Deletions cut 1 base from V and 5 bases from J, with 6 bases between. This CDR3 spans 12 amino acids. Germline V gene lookup returns CDR1 LGHDT and CDR2 YNNKEL (reference sequence). The CDR3 protein is CASSQGLDEQYF. As DNA, the CDR3 is TGTGCCAGCAGCCAAGGACTGGACGAGCAGTACTTC.

This clone was seen only once. J is TRBJ2-2 and V is TRBV5-6; 10 bases agree with TRBD2. This CDR3 spans 17 amino acids. Germline V gene data show CDR1 as SGHDT and CDR2 as YYEEEE. The V gene end was trimmed by 0 bases and the J gene end by 3 bases; junction bases not matched to a gene: 5. This CDR3 reads CASSLDGTSEDTGELFF. The CDR3 nucleotides are TGTGCCAGCAGCTTGGACGGGACTAGCGAGGACACCGGGGAGCTGTTTTTT. The whole variable domain, remainder taken from reference TRBV5-6 and TRBJ2-2, is DAGVTQSPTHLIKTRGQQVTLRCSPKSGHDTVSWYQQALGQGPQFIFQYYEEEERQRGNFPDRFSGHQFPNYSSELNVNALLLGDSALYLCASSLDGTSEDTGELFFGEGSRLTVL.